This TCR beta chain stems from a study of CD8+ T cells in alopecia areata. TCR sequencing used cDNA made by reverse transcription of extracted RNA. Assay: immunoSEQ multiplex PCR; the TCRdb copy retains only in-frame clones and omits some. The repertoire includes 23,000 or so clones, 50% to 55% of them detected once, and approximately 31% sits in the top ten. Overall study findings and caveats: Scalp sequencing captures resident alphabeta T cells of normal skin too.

This clone occurred once. Antigen specificity is unknown. V gave up 0 bases and J gave up 2 bases; unmatched junction bases: 1. The CDR3 length is 14 residues. Germline CDR1 and CDR2: SGDLS and YYNGEE. Obtained from alopecia areata patients were lesional scalp punch biopsies along with peripheral blood. The receptor's source is a human donor with alopecia areata. The chain is built from TRBV9 and TRBJ2-7, with 8 bases fitting TRBD1. The sample taken for sequencing was NKG2D-high CD8+ T cells sorted from blood. CDR3 DNA: TGTGCCAGCAGCGTAGGGACAGGGACCTACGAGCAGTACTTC. Protein: CASSVGTGTYEQYF.